Sequencing of this TCR beta chain was carried out in a study of blood T cell repertoires in COVID-19. Background on the study: PBMCs, B-cell-depleted T cells, or T cells provided the cDNA or gDNA that made up the material.

Authors' processing steps: Researchers report that nucleated cell counts were estimated from reference gene primer amplification. Produced via immunoSEQ multiplex PCR; TCRdb's table is partial and in-frame only. D and trimming come from the DNA, and the V and J calls and clone size come from that table. The data hold some 270,000 clones, with 80% to 90% observed a single time. V dropped 0 bases and J dropped 3; count of bases not matched to a gene: 7. This CDR3 contains 15 residues. CDR1 and CDR2 from the germline V gene are GTSNPN and SVGIG (reference sequence). The clonotype was recovered from a woman in her seventies with acute or convalescent COVID-19. The specimen sequenced was peripheral blood. The chain is built from TRBV30 and TRBJ2-7; the match to TRBD2 covers 8 bases. The CDR3 DNA is TGTGCCTGGAGTGTACGGGGGGGAACTCGCTACGAGCAGTACTTC. Its protein is CAWSVRGGTRYEQYF.